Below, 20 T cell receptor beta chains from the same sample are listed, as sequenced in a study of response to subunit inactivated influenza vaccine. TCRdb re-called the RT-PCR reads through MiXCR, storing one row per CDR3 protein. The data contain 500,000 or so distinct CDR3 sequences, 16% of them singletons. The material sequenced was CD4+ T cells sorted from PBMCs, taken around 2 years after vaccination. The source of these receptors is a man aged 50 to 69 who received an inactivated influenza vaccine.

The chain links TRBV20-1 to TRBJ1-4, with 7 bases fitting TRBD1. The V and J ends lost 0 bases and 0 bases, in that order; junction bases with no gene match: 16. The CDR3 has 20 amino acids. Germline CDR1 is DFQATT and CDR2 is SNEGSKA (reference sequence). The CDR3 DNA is TGCAGTGCTAGAGATCTGTACTCGGGACAGTCGGGAACAACTAATGAAAAACTGTTTTTT. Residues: CSARDLYSGQSGTTNEKLFF.

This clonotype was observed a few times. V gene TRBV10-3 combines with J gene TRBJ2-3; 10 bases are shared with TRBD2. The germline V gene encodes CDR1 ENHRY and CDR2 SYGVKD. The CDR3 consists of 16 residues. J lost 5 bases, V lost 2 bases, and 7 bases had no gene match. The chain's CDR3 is CAISETAGGPGDTQYF. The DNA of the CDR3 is TGTGCCATCAGTGAGACAGCGGGGGGGCCAGGAGATACGCAGTATTTT.

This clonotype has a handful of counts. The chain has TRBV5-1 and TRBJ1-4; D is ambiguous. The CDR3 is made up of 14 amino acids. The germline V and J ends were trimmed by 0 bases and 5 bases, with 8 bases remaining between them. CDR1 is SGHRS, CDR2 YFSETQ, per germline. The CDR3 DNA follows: TGCGCCAGCAGCTTGGGAGGGAACAATGAAAAACTGTTTTTT. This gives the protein CASSLGGNNEKLFF.

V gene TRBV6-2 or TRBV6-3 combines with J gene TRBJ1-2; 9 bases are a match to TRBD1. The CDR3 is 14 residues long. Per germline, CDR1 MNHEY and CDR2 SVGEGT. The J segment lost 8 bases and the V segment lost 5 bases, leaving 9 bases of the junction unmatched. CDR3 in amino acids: CASSITGTGNGYTF. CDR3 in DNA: TGTGCCAGCAGTATAACCGGGACAGGGAACGGCTACACCTTC.

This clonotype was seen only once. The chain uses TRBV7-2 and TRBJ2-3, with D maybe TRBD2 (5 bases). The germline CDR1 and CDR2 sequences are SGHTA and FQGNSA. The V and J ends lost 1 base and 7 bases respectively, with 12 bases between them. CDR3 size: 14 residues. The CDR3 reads CASSLDRERNTQYF. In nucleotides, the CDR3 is TGTGCCAGCAGCTTAGATAGGGAGCGGAATACGCAGTATTTT.

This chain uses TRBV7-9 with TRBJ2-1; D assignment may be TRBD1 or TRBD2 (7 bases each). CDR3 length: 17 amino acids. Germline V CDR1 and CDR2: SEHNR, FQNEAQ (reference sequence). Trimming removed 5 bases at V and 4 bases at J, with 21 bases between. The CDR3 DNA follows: TGTGCCAGCAGCCCTCGACAGGGAGGGGAATCTTACAATGAGCAGTTCTTC. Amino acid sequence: CASSPRQGGESYNEQFF.

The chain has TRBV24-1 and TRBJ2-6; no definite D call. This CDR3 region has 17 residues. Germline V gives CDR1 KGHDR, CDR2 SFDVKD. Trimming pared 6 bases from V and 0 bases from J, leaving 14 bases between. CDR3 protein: CATSSADVASGANVLTF. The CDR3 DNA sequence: TGTGCCACCAGTTCTGCGGACGTGGCCTCTGGGGCCAACGTCCTGACTTTC.

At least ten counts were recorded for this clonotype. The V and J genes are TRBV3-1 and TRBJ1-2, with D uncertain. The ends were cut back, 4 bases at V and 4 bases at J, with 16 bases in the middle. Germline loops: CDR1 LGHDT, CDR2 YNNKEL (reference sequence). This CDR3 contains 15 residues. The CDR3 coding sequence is TGTGCCAGCAGCCCCTCCGGGTTGGGTGTCTATGGCTACACCTTC. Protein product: CASSPSGLGVYGYTF.

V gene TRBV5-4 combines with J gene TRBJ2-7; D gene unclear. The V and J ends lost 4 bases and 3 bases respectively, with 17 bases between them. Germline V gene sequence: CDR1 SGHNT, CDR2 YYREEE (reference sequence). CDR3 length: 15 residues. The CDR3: CASSRGGELGYEQYF. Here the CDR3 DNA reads TGTGCCAGCAGCCGAGGTGGAGAGTTGGGCTACGAGCAGTACTTC. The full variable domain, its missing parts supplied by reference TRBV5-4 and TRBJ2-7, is ETGVTQSPTHLIKTRGQQVTLRCSSQSGHNTVSWYQQALGQGPQFIFQYYREEENGRGNFPPRFSGLQFPNYSSELNVNALELDDSALYLCASSRGGELGYEQYFGPGTRLTVT.

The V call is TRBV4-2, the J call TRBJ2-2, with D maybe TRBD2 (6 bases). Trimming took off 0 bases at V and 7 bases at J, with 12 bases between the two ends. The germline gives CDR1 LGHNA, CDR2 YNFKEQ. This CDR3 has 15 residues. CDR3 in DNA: TGTGCCAGCAGCCAAGACAGACTAGGTGGCGGGGAGCTGTTTTTT. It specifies CASSQDRLGGGELFF.

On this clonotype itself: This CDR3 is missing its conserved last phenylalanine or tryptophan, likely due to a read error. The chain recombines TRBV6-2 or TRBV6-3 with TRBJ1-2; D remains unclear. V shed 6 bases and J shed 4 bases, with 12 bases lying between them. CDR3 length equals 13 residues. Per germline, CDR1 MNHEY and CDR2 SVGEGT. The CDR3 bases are TGTGCCAGCAGAATCTCTATCACCTATGGCTACACCATC. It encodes CASRISITYGYTI.

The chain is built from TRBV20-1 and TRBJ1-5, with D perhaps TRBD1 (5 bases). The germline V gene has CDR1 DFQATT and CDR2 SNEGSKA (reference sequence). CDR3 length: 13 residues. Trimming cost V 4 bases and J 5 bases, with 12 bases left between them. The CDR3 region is CSATGEDYQPQHF. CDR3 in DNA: TGCAGTGCTACGGGGGAAGATTATCAGCCCCAGCATTTT.

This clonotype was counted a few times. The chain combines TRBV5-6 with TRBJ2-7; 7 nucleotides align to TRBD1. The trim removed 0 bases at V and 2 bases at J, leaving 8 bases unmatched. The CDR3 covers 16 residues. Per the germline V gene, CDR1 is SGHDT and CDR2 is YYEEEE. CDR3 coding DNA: TGTGCCAGCAGCTTGGCAGAGGACAGGTACACCTACGAGCAGTACTTC. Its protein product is CASSLAEDRYTYEQYF.

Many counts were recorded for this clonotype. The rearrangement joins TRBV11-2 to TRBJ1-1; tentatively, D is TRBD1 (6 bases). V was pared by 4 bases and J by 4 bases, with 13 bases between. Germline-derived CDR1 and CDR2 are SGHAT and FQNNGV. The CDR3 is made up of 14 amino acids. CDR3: CASSSSGVVTEAFF. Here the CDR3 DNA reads TGTGCCAGCAGCTCCTCAGGGGTAGTCACTGAAGCTTTCTTT.

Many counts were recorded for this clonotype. CDR3 nucleotide sequence: TGTGCCAGCCGAACAGGGTTCTCCGAGCAGTACTTC. Translated: CASRTGFSEQYF. The chain links TRBV28 to TRBJ2-7, with TRBD1 as a possible D gene (6 bases). The ends were cut back, 8 bases at V and 6 bases at J, with 14 bases in the middle. The CDR3 length is 12 residues. CDR1 is MDHEN and CDR2 is SYDVKM in the germline V gene.

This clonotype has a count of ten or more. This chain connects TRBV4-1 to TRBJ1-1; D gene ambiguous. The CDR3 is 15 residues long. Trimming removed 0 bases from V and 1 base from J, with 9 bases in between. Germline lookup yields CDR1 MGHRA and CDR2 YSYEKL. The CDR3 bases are TGCGCCAGCAGCCAAGATGCAGCCAGGAACACTGAAGCTTTCTTT. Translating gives CASSQDAARNTEAFF.

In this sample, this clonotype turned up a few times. The CDR3 DNA follows: TGTGCCAGCAGTTTGCCCCAGGGGAGCAATCAGCCCCAGCATTTT. Translating it yields CASSLPQGSNQPQHF. V is TRBV27 and J is TRBJ1-5; TRBD1 might be the D (6 bases). The CDR3 sequence is 15 residues long. V shed 3 bases and J shed 1 base, with 10 bases lying between them. CDR1 and CDR2 (germline): MNHEY, SMNVEV (reference sequence).

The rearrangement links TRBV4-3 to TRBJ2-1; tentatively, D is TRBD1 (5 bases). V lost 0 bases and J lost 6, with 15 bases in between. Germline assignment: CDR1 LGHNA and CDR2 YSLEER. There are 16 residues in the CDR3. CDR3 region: CASSQDPPGSPNEQFF. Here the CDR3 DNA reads TGCGCCAGCAGCCAAGACCCCCCAGGGTCCCCCAATGAGCAGTTCTTC.

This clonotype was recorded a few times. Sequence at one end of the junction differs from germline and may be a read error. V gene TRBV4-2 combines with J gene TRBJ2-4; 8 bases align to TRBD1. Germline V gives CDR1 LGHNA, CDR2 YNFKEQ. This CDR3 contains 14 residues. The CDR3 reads CASSQQGAKNIQHF. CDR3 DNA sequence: TGTGCCAGCAGCCAACAGGGGGCCAAAAACATTCAGCACTTC.

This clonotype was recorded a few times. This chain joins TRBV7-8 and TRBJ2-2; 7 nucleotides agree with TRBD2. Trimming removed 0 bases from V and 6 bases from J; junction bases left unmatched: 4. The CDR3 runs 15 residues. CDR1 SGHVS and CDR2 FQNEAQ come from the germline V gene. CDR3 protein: CASSLAGGVPGELFF. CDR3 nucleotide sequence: TGTGCCAGCAGCTTAGCGGGAGGGGTCCCCGGGGAGCTGTTTTTT.